A selection of T cell receptor beta chains follows, all from one sample in a study of response to subunit inactivated influenza vaccine. TCRdb recomputed calls from the RT-PCR reads with MiXCR, one row per CDR3 protein. The sample lists a few hundred thousand distinct CDR3 sequences, about a fifth seen once, with roughly a tenth in the top ten. Sequencing used PBMCs from blood, obtained approximately 20 months after vaccination. The origin of the receptors is a man aged 50 to 75 who received an inactivated influenza vaccine. Each CDR3 is given with its conserved first and last residue.

v_call: TRBV7-2; cdr3_aa: CASSLGSGVGETEAFF
v_call: TRBV4-1; cdr3_aa: CASSQEDLGSNQPQHF
v_call: TRBV5-6; cdr3_aa: CASSSSTQIQETQYF
v_call: TRBV10-3; cdr3_aa: CAISEPREMENIQYF
v_call: TRBV6-1; cdr3_aa: CASASTGGSYEKLFF
v_call: TRBV19; cdr3_aa: CASSIEGDTQPQHF
v_call: TRBV24-1; cdr3_aa: CATRGQAPLGGYTF
v_call: TRBV20-1; cdr3_aa: CSARDSRLARNTGELFF
v_call: TRBV10-3; cdr3_aa: CAISEVGVVADTQYF
v_call: TRBV9; cdr3_aa: CASSVTGRPDTQYF
v_call: TRBV28; cdr3_aa: CASSPAAVSTDTQYF
v_call: TRBV7-2; cdr3_aa: CASSQPLHPQQYF
v_call: TRBV5-6; cdr3_aa: CASSLGSIYGYTF
v_call: TRBV12-2; cdr3_aa: CASRPLPGQPQHF
v_call: TRBV5-1; cdr3_aa: CASSLLPSGIYEQYF
v_call: TRBV12-3/TRBV12-4; cdr3_aa: CASSLGSSVRYEQYF
v_call: TRBV10-3; cdr3_aa: CAISESSSAITDTQYF
v_call: TRBV20-1; cdr3_aa: CSSTPGGLWGYTF
v_call: TRBV29-1; cdr3_aa: CSVGGSEAFF
v_call: TRBV5-1; cdr3_aa: CASSPGLAMVTDTQYF
v_call: TRBV20-1; cdr3_aa: CSAGGESDTGELFF
v_call: TRBV27; cdr3_aa: CASSLSGSNEQFF
v_call: TRBV5-1; cdr3_aa: CASSPRTTQGRNTEAFF
v_call: TRBV18; cdr3_aa: CASSPQGASQNTEAFF
v_call: TRBV4-1; cdr3_aa: CASSQLPRPLNTEAFF
v_call: TRBV12-3/TRBV12-4; cdr3_aa: CASSDRDPGLQETQYF
v_call: TRBV20-1; cdr3_aa: CSARDYGLGNAIYF
v_call: TRBV7-2; cdr3_aa: CASGQGGNNEQFF
v_call: TRBV24-1; cdr3_aa: CATSDFEHNYGYTF
v_call: TRBV5-1; cdr3_aa: CASSLSGQGTYEQYF
v_call: TRBV12-3/TRBV12-4; cdr3_aa: CASSLSRPGYNEQFF
v_call: TRBV4-3; cdr3_aa: CASSHLGQTGYGYTF
v_call: TRBV4-1; cdr3_aa: CASSQVGDRVSETQYF
v_call: TRBV9; cdr3_aa: CASSVVPNTVLSETQYF
v_call: TRBV2; cdr3_aa: CASRDGTGTQPQHF